The present TCR gamma chain was sequenced within a study of Vδ1+ human thymocytes. Sequences come from RNA converted to cDNA by reverse transcription. Pooled V-gene forward primers with one constant-region reverse primer generated the CDR3 amplicons by multiplex PCR. TCRdb made new clone calls on the multiplex PCR reads using CATT. The data hold over 25,000 gamma-chain clones, with 20% to 25% observed a single time. Study findings and constraints: In the thymus, TRG and TRD repertoires looked highly polyclonal with Gaussian CDR3 lengths. Unlike peripheral blood Vdelta1+ controls, thymic delta-chain sequences included 15% to 25% Vdelta2 and few Vdelta3.

Purity of the sorted Vdelta1+ thymocytes ranged from roughly 98% to 99.6%. Notes on this clone: Its antigen is unidentified.

This CDR3 is built from 17 residues. Germline assignment: CDR1 GITISATS and CDR2 ISYDGTV (reference sequence). V was clipped by 1 base and J by 0 bases; unmatched bases: 8. This receptor was taken from a boy in the first two years of life who had congenital heart surgery. The sequenced material came from Vdelta1+ gamma-delta thymocytes from the thymus. As for subset: FACS-sorted CD3+ TCRalphabeta- TCRVdelta1+ TCRVdelta2- thymocytes. The chain has TRGV9 and TRGJP1. CDR3 sequence: CALWEVRRDTTGWFKIF. CDR3 coding DNA: TGTGCCTTGTGGGAGGTTCGAAGAGATACCACTGGTTGGTTCAAGATATTT.